This TCR beta chain stems from a study of T cell responses to AZD1222 COVID-19 vaccine. Whole-study results and caveats: Rises in breadth and depth of Spike-specific TCRs came after two AZD1222 doses.

Concerning this clone: Its antigen is unidentified.

CDR1 is MNHEY and CDR2 is SVGEGT in the germline V gene. V was shortened by 4 bases and J by 0 bases, with 16 bases between the two germline ends. The CDR3 extends over 16 amino acids. Generated by immunoSEQ multiplex PCR, the TCRdb table keeps only in-frame clones and is missing some. Of over 80,000 clones listed, 75% to 90% are singletons. The material sequenced was peripheral blood, taken on day 0 of AZD1222 vaccination. The clonotype was recovered from an adult in good health. The chain uses TRBV6-2 or TRBV6-3 and TRBJ2-7; D is perhaps TRBD2 (5 bases). In DNA form, the CDR3 reads TGTGCCAGCAGTTTTAAAGTAGCGAGGAGCTCCTACGAGCAGTACTTC. Its protein product is CASSFKVARSSYEQYF.